This T cell receptor beta chain was identified in a study of CD8+CD57+ T cells in acquired aplastic anemia listed by TCRdb under 2018. Concerning the study at large: Extracted DNA from sorted CD4+ and CD8+ cells averaged around 3.3 ug, ranging from roughly 0.17 to 27.4 ug. CD8+CD57+ expansion was defined as a frequency above the mean frequency observed in healthy subjects.

General study outcomes and caveats: Patients and healthy controls showed no significant difference in CD8+ Simpson's diversity (P=0.060). About 30 CD8+ CDR3 sequences were found to be shared between patients and controls, but these sequences appeared to be highly expressed in patients and within the immunodominant clones of the patients.

This clonotype was seen only once. There is no known antigen for this receptor. Base-call qualities are not available, and no considerably larger clone is one nucleotide away. A single read offers scant evidence. TCR beta VDJ combination and CDR3 sequence profiling used genomic DNA as the template. An Illumina HiSeq 2000 was used for TCR repertoire sequencing. Per the original workflow: TRBV/TRBJ rearrangement plots, CDR3 size and DJ length profiles, and Simpson's diversity index were used to evaluate the repertoires. The immunodominant clone was defined as the most abundant DNA sequence in deep sequencing data. CDR3 amino acid sequences were checked for sharing across subjects and were also compared against the VDJdb database and published repertoires. TCRdb took the public reads, trimmed them with fastp at Q25, ran MiXCR for clone calling and kept in-frame beta chains. Each CDR3 protein gets just one entry, which takes the most common genes and DNA from the rows behind it. V and J calls and clone size were set by TCRdb, not the authors. In all, the sample holds 200,000 to 250,000 distinct CDR3 sequences, and roughly 53% of those were seen once. Jointly, the top ten make up just under 20% of the sample.

The patients picked for sequencing were ones in whom flow cytometry had shown an expansion of CD8+CD57+ cells. Severe acquired aplastic anemia was diagnosed in all patients according to International Study of Aplastic Anemia and Agranulocytosis and Camitta criteria. No patient had received any therapy when blood was sampled. In the study, sorted CD4+ and CD8+ blood T cells from patients with severe aplastic anemia and from healthy subjects underwent deep sequencing of TCR repertoires. Patients were enrolled under clinicaltrials.gov protocols 00001620, 01623167, 00001397, 00071045, 00081523 and 00961064 in the USA. Ficoll-Paque density gradient centrifugation was used to isolate peripheral blood mononuclear cells. Before DNA extraction, CD4+ and CD8+ T cells were sorted by FACS or by magnetic beads. Including the terminal cysteine and phenylalanine, the CDR3 comprises 16 residues. This entry keeps only the CDR3 DNA: 48 bases, framed from base 1. The germline V end is reduced by 6 bases and the J end by 7 bases; junction bases left unmatched: 11. CDR1 and CDR2, looked up from the germline V gene, are SNHLY and FYNNEI.

Recombination joined TRBV2 with TRBJ2-2; 10 bases in between match TRBD1. The sequenced material came from sorted CD4+, CD8+, or CD8+CD57+ T cells (not recorded which) from PBMCs. This clonotype originated in a human donor with aplastic anemia. The CDR3 amino acid sequence is: CASRAWDRGHSGELFF. The DNA sequence is as follows: TGTGCCAGCAGAGCCTGGGACAGGGGCCATAGCGGGGAGCTGTTTTTT.